This T cell receptor beta chain was captured in a study of cytomegalovirus exposure and HLA in healthy donors. Study-level information: The roughly 130 validation repertoires used the same platform as the 550 to 700 first-cohort repertoires (as reported by a later analysis).

The data were produced by immunoSEQ multiplex PCR, yet TCRdb's version contains in-frame clones alone and is incomplete. The sample yields around 260,000 clones, about nine tenths seen once. Germline CDR1 and CDR2: MNHNY and SVGAGI (reference sequence). Trimming at V came to 4 bases and at J to 6 bases, leaving 12 bases not matched to a gene. This CDR3 has 15 amino acids. This chain links TRBV6-6 with TRBJ2-7; 7 bases are shared with TRBD1. This clonotype originated in a young woman in good health and CMV-seronegative. Sequencing used PBMCs. The CDR3 nucleotides read TGTGCCAGCAGTTCAGTACAGGGGATCTCTTCCGAGCAGTACTTC. It is translated as CASSSVQGISSEQYF.